Following are 14 T cell receptor beta chains from one sample sequenced in a study of blood T cell repertoires in COVID-19. Sequencing used immunoSEQ multiplex PCR; TCRdb keeps in-frame clones, though not all of them. The sample holds around 310,000 clones, just under 90% seen once. The specimen sequenced was PBMCs or T cells enriched from blood (not recorded which). These receptors were obtained from a woman aged 25 to 39 who had recovered from COVID-19.

The rearrangement links TRBV16 to TRBJ1-2, with D maybe TRBD1 (6 bases). This CDR3 spans 15 amino acids. V gave up 3 bases and J gave up 6 bases, with 17 bases separating them. Per the germline V gene, CDR1 is KGHSY and CDR2 is FQNENV. CDR3 coding DNA: TGTGCCAGCAGCCATACGTCGCGGGGGGCGAATGGCTACACCTTC. This encodes CASSHTSRGANGYTF.

As to this clone: Compared with germline, one end of the junction differs, possibly owing to a read error. The chain links TRBV7-7 to TRBJ2-3, with 12 bases fitting TRBD2. This CDR3 comprises 16 residues. CDR1 is SSHAT and CDR2 is FNYEAQ in the germline V gene (reference sequence). This CDR3 reads CASSTGTSGPSDTQYF. CDR3 bases: TGTGCTAGCAGCACCGGGACTAGCGGGCCATCAGATACGCAGTATTTT.

A remark on this clone: A read error may produce the germline difference seen at one junction end. The CDR3 DNA is TGCAGTGCTAGAGATGTTCCCTTCACTATCTTC. It specifies CSARDVPFTIF. The V and J genes are TRBV20-1 and TRBJ2-7; the D is unclear. The CDR3 length is 11 residues. Germline V CDR1 and CDR2: DFQATT, SNEGSKA (reference sequence).

This chain connects TRBV9 to TRBJ1-1; D is undetermined. V lost 2 bases and J lost 1, with 9 bases in between. Looked up from germline, CDR1 is SGDLS and CDR2 is YYNGEE. There are 14 residues in the CDR3. CDR3 loop: CASSVLTGNTEAFF. CDR3 nucleotides: TGTGCCAGCAGCGTTCTGACGGGGAACACTGAAGCTTTCTTT.

The chain joins TRBV25-1 to TRBJ2-7; possibly TRBD1 for D (5 bases). V lost 8 bases, J lost 2 bases, and 16 bases lay in between. From germline, CDR1 is MGHDK and CDR2 SYGVNS. The CDR3 is 14 residues long. CDR3 bases: TGTGCCAGCGCCTCGATGACAGTCACCTACGAGCAGTACTTC. It codes for CASASMTVTYEQYF.

The chain combines TRBV18 with TRBJ2-1; 10 nucleotides line up with TRBD2. V lost 3 bases to trimming and J lost 6 bases; unmatched junction nucleotides: 5. The CDR3 has 15 amino acids. Germline lookup yields CDR1 KGHSH and CDR2 LQKENI. This CDR3 reads CASSPSSGSPNEQFF. DNA for the CDR3: TGTGCCAGCTCACCTTCTAGCGGGAGTCCCAATGAGCAGTTCTTC.

The chain uses TRBV27 and TRBJ1-1; perhaps TRBD1 as D (6 bases). V lost 1 base to trimming and J lost 0 bases, with 9 bases between them. CDR1 MNHEY and CDR2 SMNVEV come from the germline V gene (reference sequence). The CDR3 loop spans 15 amino acids. The CDR3 region is CASSLWGRMNTEAFF. CDR3 DNA: TGTGCCAGCAGTTTATGGGGGCGAATGAACACTGAAGCTTTCTTT.

CDR3 nucleotide sequence: TGTGCCAGCACCCCAGGGAACACTGAAGCTTTCTTT. Amino acids: CASTPGNTEAFF. The genes are TRBV6-1 and TRBJ1-1; D is unresolved. Trimming took off 7 bases at V and 1 base at J, with 7 bases between the two ends. CDR3 length: 12 amino acids. Germline V gene data show CDR1 as MNHNS and CDR2 as SASEGT.

This rearrangement joins TRBV18 to TRBJ1-5; perhaps TRBD1 as D (5 bases). V was trimmed by 3 bases and J by 0 bases, leaving 24 bases between them. The CDR3 loop spans 20 amino acids. The germline V gene encodes CDR1 KGHSH and CDR2 LQKENI. The CDR3 is CASSPPPDTGGFYSNQPQHF. CDR3 coding DNA: TGTGCCAGCTCACCCCCGCCCGACACCGGGGGGTTTTATAGCAATCAGCCCCAGCATTTT.

V is TRBV4-1 and J is TRBJ2-2; 11 nucleotides line up with TRBD2. This CDR3 spans 19 amino acids. With V trimmed by 4 bases and J by 1 base, 11 bases remained unmatched. Germline V CDR1 and CDR2: MGHRA, YSYEKL. The CDR3 is CASSRVAILAGENTGELFF. The CDR3 coding sequence is TGCGCCAGCAGCCGAGTCGCCATACTAGCGGGAGAGAACACCGGGGAGCTGTTTTTT.

Concerning this clone: Compared with germline, one end of the junction differs, possibly owing to a read error. The genes are TRBV7-7 and TRBJ1-1; 7 nucleotides match TRBD1. The CDR3 extends over 13 amino acids. CDR1 is SSHAT, CDR2 FNYEAQ, per germline (reference sequence). The CDR3 region has the DNA TGTGCTAGCAGCAGGGACGGACAGGCTGAAGCTTTCTTT. As protein: CASSRDGQAEAFF. The variable domain in full, with the rest retrieved from reference TRBV7-7 and TRBJ1-1, is GAGVSQSPRYKVTKRGQDVTLRCDPISSHATLYWYQQALGQGPEFLTYFNYEAQPDKSGLPSDRFSAERPEGSISTLTIQRTEQRDSAMYRCASSRDGQAEAFFGQGTRLTVV.

The chain recombines TRBV6-1 with TRBJ1-4; maybe TRBD1 (6 bases). Trimming pared 4 bases from V and 4 bases from J, leaving 22 bases between. The germline V gene has CDR1 MNHNS and CDR2 SASEGT. This CDR3 is 18 amino acids long. CDR3 residues: CASSAGSLSLRGNEKLFF. The CDR3, as DNA: TGTGCCAGCAGTGCTGGTTCCTTAAGCCTCAGGGGTAATGAAAAACTGTTTTTT.

The chain recombines TRBV7-2 with TRBJ1-2; no firm D call. The CDR3 loop spans 14 amino acids. Germline V CDR1 and CDR2: SGHTA, FQGNSA. Trimming left V 3 bases short and J 3 bases short, with 11 bases between. The CDR3 region has the DNA TGTGCCAGCAGCTTCTTAGGTCGGGACTATGGCTACACCTTC. Translated, it gives CASSFLGRDYGYTF.

This clone was seen only once. The chain combines TRBV5-4 with TRBJ2-3, with a tentative D call TRBD2 (5 bases). Germline assignment: CDR1 SGHNT and CDR2 YYREEE (reference sequence). The CDR3 extends over 14 amino acids. Trimming took off 4 bases at V and 3 bases at J, with 12 bases between the two ends. The CDR3 spells CASSGGTVTDTQYF. For the CDR3, the DNA is TGTGCCAGCAGCGGAGGAACAGTTACAGATACGCAGTATTTT.